This T cell receptor beta chain was captured by sequencing in a study of blood T cells in healthy people across ages. Findings of the study overall: Strongly correlated with naive T cell percentage was TCR beta diversity.

Concerning this clonotype: Its target is not known.

With a J-beta primer mix and a sample-barcoded 5' primer, a second PCR ran about 6 to 11 cycles. Every cDNA molecule carried a tag from a template-switch adaptor bearing 12 random nucleotides. Each CDR3 protein gets one entry after TCRdb re-called the 5' RACE reads with MiXCR. Here the sample spans 1,500,000 or so distinct CDR3 sequences, approximately 43% being singletons. Trimming at V came to 6 bases and at J to 8 bases, leaving 7 bases not matched to a gene. CDR3 length equals 14 residues. CDR1 is SGHTA and CDR2 is FQGNSA in the germline V gene. The chain links TRBV7-2 to TRBJ1-5, with TRBD1 matching over 10 bases. Specimen: blood. This sequence originates from a woman aged 18-29 years in good health. CDR3: CASRPGQGEKPQHF. CDR3 DNA: TGTGCCAGCAGACCAGGACAGGGGGAGAAGCCCCAGCATTTT.